The rows below give T cell receptor beta chains drawn from one sample of a study of shared clonotypes between healthy human individuals. The method was immunoSEQ multiplex PCR; TCRdb's version includes in-frame clones alone and lacks a portion of them. The sample includes 1.4 million or so clones, around 98.5% of them seen just once. Sequenced material: naive CD4+ T cells sorted from blood. Receptors originate from a man between 25 and 39 years old in good health. CDR3s leave out the opening cysteine and the closing phenylalanine or tryptophan. D genes are given only for firm matches.

TRBJ2-7 | TRBV14 | TRBD1 | ASSQGVPGQPYEQY
TRBJ1-5 | TRBV19 | - | ASSIRVTVNQPQH
TRBJ2-7 | TRBV27 | - | ASSLYTLPFSGKPYEQY
TRBJ2-2 | TRBV2 | - | ASSPLVTGELF
TRBJ2-1 | TRBV18 | TRBD1 | ASSLSSPGQGYNEQF
TRBJ2-3 | TRBV19 | TRBD2 | ASSMSGRADTQY
TRBJ1-3 | TRBV6-5 | - | ASSIEGDSGNTIY
TRBJ2-1 | TRBV18 | - | ASSTDGRIEQF
TRBJ2-7 | TRBV6-5 | - | ASSDPRGREQY
TRBJ2-3 | TRBV5-1 | - | ASSPGRELTDTQY
TRBJ2-1 | TRBV5-8 | - | ASSLRSGYNEQF
TRBJ1-3 | TRBV7-2 | - | ASSPTLSGNTIY
TRBJ2-1 | TRBV6-1 | - | ASSELGKANYAYNNEQF
TRBJ1-1 | TRBV6-6 | - | ASFRRNTEAF
TRBJ1-4 | TRBV29-1 | - | SVSSGAGNEKLF
TRBJ1-4 | TRBV21-1 | - | ASSNGARGNEKLF
TRBJ2-3 | TRBV5-6 | - | ASSLFRDGFSTDTQY
TRBJ1-5 | TRBV6-6 | TRBD1 | ASSEAGGRQPQH
TRBJ2-2 | TRBV18 | TRBD2 | ASSPREGMAGELF
TRBJ1-1 | TRBV28 | - | ASENLEGGKEAF
TRBJ2-1 | TRBV7-9 | TRBD1 | ASSLAGQGAGNEQF
TRBJ2-3 | TRBV5-6 | - | ASSLGIRDASTDTQY
TRBJ2-7 | TRBV2 | - | ASSRDPLSYEQY
TRBJ2-1 | TRBV18 | - | ASSPEVRIQF
TRBJ1-3 | TRBV6-5 | - | ASSYSRTAHTIY
TRBJ2-7 | TRBV6-5 | - | ASSYSFEGYEQY
TRBJ2-7 | TRBV5-4 | TRBD1 | ASSLRDSYEQY
TRBJ1-2 | TRBV28 | TRBD1 | ASSFGDRGNYGYT
TRBJ2-1 | TRBV7-9 | TRBD2 | ASTKGTSGRDSSYNEQF
TRBJ1-5 | TRBV28 | - | ASSPSGNQPQH
TRBJ2-7 | TRBV27 | TRBD1 | ASSRGQDYEQY
TRBJ2-2 | TRBV28 | TRBD1 | ASSSTGSPNTGELF
TRBJ1-4 | TRBV14 | - | ASSFSPGLNEKLF
TRBJ2-7 | TRBV6-5 | - | ATRGAGGNYEQY
TRBJ2-2 | TRBV7-8 | TRBD1 | ASSSRTGERPGELF
TRBJ2-7 | TRBV9 | - | ASSAGSSYEQY
TRBJ2-5 | TRBV6-6 | TRBD2 | ASSQTRGGPGETQY
TRBJ2-7 | TRBV9 | TRBD2 | ASSPRTSGSSSYEQY
TRBJ2-2 | TRBV2 | TRBD2 | ASRLGLADGTGELF
TRBJ2-7 | TRBV7-8 | - | ASGGIVYEQY
TRBJ2-7 | TRBV7-9 | - | ASSFNSYEQY
TRBJ2-1 | TRBV5-4 | TRBD2 | ASSLPSTSGRNEQF
TRBJ1-1 | TRBV7-8 | - | ASSYSIGIGNTEAF
TRBJ2-2 | TRBV7-9 | TRBD2 | ASSSPSSGKRVGELF
TRBJ1-4 | TRBV4-1 | - | ASSQEAGGGVLEKLF
TRBJ2-1 | TRBV10-3 | - | AISVQVGGEQF
TRBJ2-3 | TRBV9 | - | ASSGTGATDTQY
TRBJ1-2 | TRBV5-4 | - | ASSLGGGRARTNYGYT
TRBJ2-2 | TRBV7-9 | TRBD1 | ASSFLTGTNTGELF
TRBJ2-2 | TRBV7-2 | TRBD1 | ASSLGQGMTGELF
TRBJ2-3 | TRBV5-1 | - | ASSPDRRSTDTQY
TRBJ1-3 | TRBV7-3 | - | ASSLTGFGNTIY
TRBJ2-5 | TRBV10-3 | - | AISGLSPQETQY